The sequence of this T cell receptor beta chain was determined in a study of graft-versus-host responses after intestinal transplantation. This clone has a single count. Its antigen is as yet unknown. The table came from immunoSEQ multiplex PCR; TCRdb's copy has only in-frame clones and leaves some out. Here the sample spans 75,000 to 100,000 clones, 80% to 95% being singletons. Overall study results and limits: Present in recipient marrow, GvH clones included some that appeared first in ileum or blood.

The ends lost 3 bases at V and 5 bases at J; junction bases unmatched: 7. The CDR3 has 16 residues. Germline-derived CDR1 and CDR2 are LGHNA and YNFKEQ. Sequencing used PBMCs, obtained roughly 68 weeks after intestinal transplant. This chain links TRBV4-2 with TRBJ2-1; 10 nucleotides match TRBD2. The receptor's source is a human patient who received an intestinal transplant, so some T cells may come from the graft donor. In nucleotides, the CDR3 is TGTGCCAGCAGCCACGATCTAGCGGGGGTACACAATGAGCAGTTCTTC. Translated: CASSHDLAGVHNEQFF.